What follows describes a single T cell receptor beta chain. Its antigen target is currently unknown. No quality values exist for individual bases; no much larger clone is one base distant. The immunoSEQ Assay, a bias-controlled multiplex PCR, was used to amplify TCRbeta CDR3 regions from genomic DNA. The original pipeline was this. The number of nucleated cells in each sample was estimated by amplification of reference gene primers within the assay. Sequence reads were collapsed and filtered to measure the absolute abundance of every unique TCRbeta CDR3 rearrangement. Productive Simpson clonality was computed per sample as the square root of Simpson's diversity index over productive rearrangements. The source is immuneACCESS, and TCRdb retained only in-frame sequences with V and J called. Part of the clones is not carried over; for the studies checked, unresolved V genes explain less than half of this, and the remainder is unexplained. D and trimming were read from the DNA, whereas the V and J calls and clone size are those reported in that table. The sample table contains about 120,000 clones; only one count was recorded for roughly 85% of them. In total, the top ten clones hold approximately 11% of the sample.

This record belongs to a study of blood T cell repertoires in COVID-19 (dated by TCRdb to about 2020). Some background on the complete study: The collaborator samples originated in the United States, Italy and Spain and spanned the acute and convalescent phases of COVID-19. Subjects who had been exposed to COVID-19, were actively infected with it, or had recovered from it provided the deeply sampled blood TCRbeta repertoires that made up the dataset. The prospective study material was composed of cDNA or gDNA derived from T cells, B-cell-depleted T cells, or PBMCs. The repertoires were released in a freely available public database meant as a resource for research on the immune response to SARS-CoV-2. Samples came from the ongoing ImmuneRACE study (first 160 participants) plus 1,254 subjects from 6 global collaborators. Where available, HLA class I and class II types were obtained from metadata supplied by the sample provider rather than from assay-based typing. Nearly every sample came with metadata listing a de-identified subject ID, COVID-19 status, age in years and sex.

The investigation overall reported the following: Clinical and demographic metadata were provided uncurated, with the amount varying by source and participant.

The collaborating institutions used their own protocols to collect whole blood in K2EDTA tubes. For TCRbeta analysis, collaborator samples were shipped as frozen whole blood, as isolated PBMCs, or as DNA extracted from either sample type. The sequence came from a man older than 75 with acute or convalescent COVID-19. The sequencing sample was made of peripheral blood.

This receptor has the CDR3 CASTPAGTGASYEQYF. In nucleotide form, the sequence is TGTGCCAGCACTCCCGCCGGGACAGGGGCTTCCTACGAGCAGTACTTC. The chain was built from TRBV28 and TRBJ2-7; 10 bases in the middle match TRBD1. CDR3 length: 16 amino acids, cysteine to phenylalanine. Of the read, only the CDR3 DNA is kept; its 48 bases are in frame from base 1. V is cut back by 7 bases and J by 1 base, with 10 bases in the junction unmatched. Based on the germline V gene, the CDR1 and CDR2 sequences are MDHEN and SYDVKM.